The 22 T cell receptor beta chains below come from one sample, sequenced in a study of T cell changes during pregnancy in multiple sclerosis. The assay was immunoSEQ multiplex PCR, and TCRdb's table has in-frame clones only and misses some. The table includes almost 55,000 clones, roughly nine tenths detected once. The specimen was CD8+ T cells from peripheral blood mononuclear cells, collected before pregnancy. Every receptor here comes from a female donor with multiple sclerosis, enrolled in a pregnancy study.

V and J are TRBV29-1 and TRBJ2-7; a possible D gene is TRBD1 (5 bases). The ends were cut back, 6 bases at V and 1 base at J, with 7 bases in the middle. The germline V gene has CDR1 SQVTM and CDR2 ANQGSEA. The CDR3 loop spans 11 amino acids. The CDR3 DNA sequence: TGCAGCGTGGACATTTCCTACGAGCAGTACTTC. Protein product: CSVDISYEQYF.

This chain joins TRBV16 and TRBJ2-5; 8 positions agree with TRBD1. J was trimmed by 2 bases and V by 3 bases; bases with no gene match: 5. Germline V CDR1 and CDR2: KGHSY, FQNENV. The CDR3 length is 15 residues. The CDR3 coding sequence is TGTGCCAGCAGCCACCCGACAGGGGAACAAGAGACCCAGTACTTC. This gives the protein CASSHPTGEQETQYF.

This chain uses TRBV5-6 with TRBJ1-5, with D uncertain. The germline V and J ends were trimmed by 0 bases and 0 bases, with 4 bases remaining between them. The CDR3 spans 14 residues. Per the germline V gene, CDR1 is SGHDT and CDR2 is YYEEEE. CDR3 sequence reads: CASSLVLSNQPQHF. CDR3 DNA sequence: TGTGCCAGCAGCTTGGTCCTTAGCAATCAGCCCCAGCATTTT.

V usage is TRBV13 and J usage is TRBJ1-5, with D hard to call. Trimming shortened V by 5 bases and J by 6 bases, and 11 bases separated the two germline ends. This CDR3 spans 13 amino acids. From germline, CDR1 is PRHDT and CDR2 FYEKMQ (reference sequence). The CDR3: CASSLGKIQPQHF. The CDR3 DNA reads as TGTGCCAGCAGCCTCGGTAAGATTCAGCCCCAGCATTTT.

This chain links TRBV9 with TRBJ1-3; 7 bases agree with TRBD1. V lost 6 bases to trimming and J lost 8 bases; unmatched junction nucleotides: 11. The CDR3 is 14 amino acids. The V gene's germline CDR1 is SGDLS and CDR2 YYNGEE. In nucleotides, the CDR3 is TGTGCCAGCACAGGACAGGAGGGTCGGGACACCATATATTTT. Translated, it gives CASTGQEGRDTIYF. The entire variable domain, with the rest obtained from reference TRBV9 and TRBJ1-3, is as follows: DSGVTQTPKHLITATGQRVTLRCSPRSGDLSVYWYQQSLDQGLQFLIQYYNGEERAKGNILERFSAQQFPDLHSELNLSSLELGDSALYFCASTGQEGRDTIYFGEGSWLTVV.

This clone came up a few times. The V call is TRBV27, the J call TRBJ1-5; D is unclear. The CDR3 is 14 residues long. Deletions cut 5 bases from V and 6 bases from J, with 14 bases between. Germline lookup yields CDR1 MNHEY and CDR2 SMNVEV (reference sequence). The CDR3 nucleotides are TGTGCCAGCAGTAAAGGCAGTTCAGGTCAGCCCCAGCATTTT. It is translated as CASSKGSSGQPQHF.

The chain has TRBV7-9 and TRBJ2-7, with D maybe TRBD2 (6 bases). The CDR3 has 12 amino acids. With 3 bases removed from V and 5 bases from J, the gap between germline ends came to 8 bases. Germline assignment: CDR1 SEHNR and CDR2 FQNEAQ (reference sequence). The CDR3 protein is CASSLGGDEQYF. The CDR3 DNA is TGTGCCAGCAGCTTGGGGGGAGACGAGCAGTACTTC. The full variable domain, its missing parts supplied by reference TRBV7-9 and TRBJ2-7, is DTGVSQNPRHKITKRGQNVTFRCDPISEHNRLYWYRQTLGQGPEFLTYFQNEAQLEKSRLLSDRFSAERPKGSFSTLEIQRTEQGDSAMYLCASSLGGDEQYFGPGTRLTVT.

The V call is TRBV10-3, the J call TRBJ1-2; 7 nucleotides match TRBD1. The CDR3 is 18 residues long. J was trimmed by 3 bases and V by 4 bases; bases with no gene match: 17. Germline assignment: CDR1 ENHRY and CDR2 SYGVKD. The CDR3, as DNA: TGTGCCATCAGTGGGGGGACAGCGGGGGAGACCTATGACTATGGCTACACCTTC. This encodes CAISGGTAGETYDYGYTF.

The chain uses TRBV19 and TRBJ1-1; D is perhaps TRBD1 (5 bases). The V and J ends lost 7 bases and 3 bases respectively, with 12 bases between them. Germline CDR1 is LNHDA and CDR2 is SQIVND (reference sequence). The CDR3 contains 13 residues. The CDR3 protein is CASKKGIYTEAFF. The CDR3 DNA reads TGTGCCAGTAAGAAGGGGATATACACTGAAGCTTTCTTT.

V and J are TRBV4-1 and TRBJ1-1; 10 bases align to TRBD1. Unmatched junction bases numbered 5, after V lost 5 bases and J lost 5 bases. Germline V gene data show CDR1 as MGHRA and CDR2 as YSYEKL. The CDR3 sequence is 14 residues long. CDR3 sequence: CASSGQGEGTEAFF. CDR3 bases: TGCGCCAGCAGCGGACAGGGGGAGGGAACTGAAGCTTTCTTT.

The chain uses TRBV28 and TRBJ2-7; the match to TRBD2 covers 13 bases. Trimming took 5 bases from V and 4 from J; bases not matched to a gene: 11. CDR1 and CDR2 from the germline V gene are MDHEN and SYDVKM. CDR3 length: 17 residues. The CDR3 sequence: CASSPPEGLAGRYEQYF. The DNA for the CDR3 is TGTGCCAGCAGTCCTCCCGAGGGACTAGCGGGGCGGTACGAGCAGTACTTC.

The rearrangement joins TRBV6-1 to TRBJ1-4, with unresolved D. Trimming shortened V by 5 bases and J by 8 bases, and 9 bases separated the two germline ends. This CDR3 spans 12 amino acids. Per germline, CDR1 MNHNS and CDR2 SASEGT. This CDR3 reads CASSWAGEKLFF. DNA of the CDR3: TGTGCCAGCAGTTGGGCGGGAGAAAAACTGTTTTTT.

The chain recombines TRBV11-2 with TRBJ2-1; 8 nucleotides line up with TRBD2. J lost 5 bases, V lost 0 bases, and 12 bases had no gene match. The CDR3 is 18 residues long. Germline-derived CDR1 and CDR2 are SGHAT and FQNNGV. The CDR3 DNA follows: TGTGCCAGCAGCTTAGATTTTCCGGGCGGGGGGAAAGACAATGAGCAGTTCTTC. Its translation: CASSLDFPGGGKDNEQFF.

The rearrangement joins TRBV7-2 to TRBJ1-5, with TRBD1 matching 9 bases. V was clipped by 1 base and J by 9 bases; unmatched bases: 1. This CDR3 region has 13 residues. Germline CDR1 and CDR2: SGHTA and FQGNSA. The CDR3 DNA reads as TGTGCCAGCAGCTTAGGGACAGGGGTGCCCCAGCATTTT. Encoded protein: CASSLGTGVPQHF.

The rearrangement links TRBV10-3 to TRBJ1-4; possible D gene TRBD1, 6 bases. Germline assignment: CDR1 ENHRY and CDR2 SYGVKD. V lost 8 bases to trimming and J lost 5 bases, with 18 bases between them. The CDR3 contains 15 residues. The CDR3 nucleotides are TGTGCCATCGGGGGGGGCAGGGAAGAAAATGAAAAACTGTTTTTT. As protein: CAIGGGREENEKLFF.

The chain is built from TRBV5-6 and TRBJ2-1, with 11 bases matching TRBD2. Trimming at V came to 4 bases and at J to 9 bases, leaving 12 bases not matched to a gene. The CDR3 is made up of 16 amino acids. Germline values: CDR1 SGHDT, CDR2 YYEEEE. CDR3 DNA sequence: TGTGCCAGCAGCCCCAGCTTTAGCGGGGGGGCGGGTGAGCAGTTCTTC. Translated: CASSPSFSGGAGEQFF.

The chain is built from TRBV4-3 and TRBJ1-1, with 11 bases fitting TRBD1. With V trimmed by 0 bases and J by 0 bases, 3 bases remained unmatched. CDR3 size: 17 residues. In germline, CDR1 is LGHNA, CDR2 YSLEER. CDR3 nucleotides: TGCGCCAGCAGCCAAGATGGGACAGGGGGGATGAACACTGAAGCTTTCTTT. Its translation: CASSQDGTGGMNTEAFF.

The chain carries TRBV9 and TRBJ2-4, with 8 bases aligning to TRBD1. The V segment lost 4 bases and the J segment 2 bases; nucleotides outside the gene matches: 8. Looked up from germline, CDR1 is SGDLS and CDR2 is YYNGEE. There are 16 residues in the CDR3. As DNA, the CDR3 is TGTGCCAGCAGCTCTCCCGGACAGGGAACCAAAAACATTCAGTACTTC. Encoded protein: CASSSPGQGTKNIQYF.

This rearrangement joins TRBV5-6 to TRBJ2-1; D remains unclear. Germline V gene data show CDR1 as SGHDT and CDR2 as YYEEEE. CDR3 size: 14 residues. The V end lost 2 bases, the J end lost 7 bases, and 13 bases lay between the germline ends. The CDR3 reads CASSFPSIVNEQFF. CDR3 DNA sequence: TGTGCCAGCAGCTTCCCCTCAATAGTAAATGAGCAGTTCTTC.

This chain connects TRBV29-1 to TRBJ1-2; no firm D call. Germline V lookup: CDR1 SQVTM, CDR2 ANQGSEA. With 3 bases removed from V and 8 bases from J, the gap between germline ends came to 10 bases. The CDR3 spans 11 residues. The CDR3 coding sequence is TGCAGCGTTGACGGGGAGGACGGCTACACCTTC. Residues: CSVDGEDGYTF.

By share, this clone ranks as medium-sized. The chain links TRBV10-1 to TRBJ1-3; tentative D call: TRBD1 (6 bases). The CDR3 is made up of 12 amino acids. With 6 bases removed from V and 3 bases from J, the gap between germline ends came to 6 bases. Germline-derived CDR1 and CDR2 are WNHNN and SYGVQD (reference sequence). Written as DNA, the CDR3 is TGCGCCAGCAGACAGGGTGGAAACACCATATATTTT. Translating gives CASRQGGNTIYF.

V gene TRBV30 combines with J gene TRBJ1-2; D uncertain. CDR1 GTSNPN and CDR2 SVGIG come from the germline V gene (reference sequence). Trimming stripped 0 bases from V and 1 base from J, with 12 bases between. This CDR3 is 15 amino acids long. The CDR3 sequence: CAWSVRSSLNYGYTF. In nucleotides, the CDR3 is TGTGCCTGGAGTGTACGCTCGAGCCTTAACTATGGCTACACCTTC.